Listed below are T cell receptor beta chains from one sample, sequenced in a study of cytomegalovirus exposure and HLA in healthy donors. Measured with immunoSEQ multiplex PCR; TCRdb has only the in-frame clones, and not every one. The top ten hold around 1.9% of the sample, which has 150,000 to 200,000 clones, around 75% seen once. Sequenced material: PBMCs. The source is a woman in her 30s in good health and CMV-seronegative. The conserved cysteine and the conserved F or W are not part of the CDR3 here. Each record gives: CDR3 protein, clone size, V gene. Part of the rows lack a size; the others show once, few, many or a class for expanded clones.

cdr3_aa: ASSVVGEKLF
clone_size: -
v_call: TRBV9

cdr3_aa: ASTGQSSYEQY
clone_size: -
v_call: TRBV28

cdr3_aa: ASSLHGGGNQPQH
clone_size: -
v_call: TRBV7-8

cdr3_aa: ASSFQAPGETQY
clone_size: -
v_call: TRBV27

cdr3_aa: ASSFRGDLQF
clone_size: few
v_call: TRBV7-8

cdr3_aa: ASSPRTGRDYGYT
clone_size: -
v_call: TRBV28

cdr3_aa: ASSLYGGGEELF
clone_size: -
v_call: TRBV5-1

cdr3_aa: ASSLSTWASGGYNEQF
clone_size: -
v_call: TRBV27

cdr3_aa: ASSLDRTYEQY
clone_size: -
v_call: TRBV5-5

cdr3_aa: ATRPGVGTGELF
clone_size: -
v_call: TRBV19

cdr3_aa: ASSLDRGYIQPQH
clone_size: -
v_call: TRBV5-8

cdr3_aa: ASSPRARGLGQPQH
clone_size: -
v_call: TRBV18

cdr3_aa: ASSQGLAGGNEQF
clone_size: -
v_call: TRBV4-2

cdr3_aa: ASSKGQRKGRQSKRNQPQH
clone_size: -
v_call: TRBV21-1

cdr3_aa: ASSSSRRASGANVLT
clone_size: -
v_call: TRBV7-9

cdr3_aa: ASSLDLGTYEQY
clone_size: -
v_call: TRBV5-5

cdr3_aa: ASSVDSARAAF
clone_size: -
v_call: TRBV9

cdr3_aa: AAPCWGGNYGYT
clone_size: -
v_call: TRBV10-1

cdr3_aa: ATSTRLTLIGRRSYT
clone_size: -
v_call: TRBV15

cdr3_aa: ASSPGGAKNIQY
clone_size: -
v_call: TRBV2

cdr3_aa: ASSPQEGPYEQY
clone_size: few
v_call: TRBV18

cdr3_aa: ASSRLDRGQETQY
clone_size: -
v_call: TRBV18

cdr3_aa: ASSSAGTGDQPQH
clone_size: -
v_call: TRBV27

cdr3_aa: ASSDRGINSPLH
clone_size: -
v_call: TRBV25-1

cdr3_aa: ATSRDQGWGYT
clone_size: -
v_call: TRBV15

cdr3_aa: ASSYTTGVGGYGYT
clone_size: -
v_call: TRBV6-5

cdr3_aa: ASSVGLAVTYEQY
clone_size: -
v_call: TRBV9

cdr3_aa: ASSWGVGREKLF
clone_size: -
v_call: TRBV28

cdr3_aa: SVGQRQDTYSNQPQH
clone_size: few
v_call: TRBV29-1

cdr3_aa: ASSYTPAPYNEQF
clone_size: -
v_call: TRBV27

cdr3_aa: ASSGPGLAGGVEEQY
clone_size: few
v_call: TRBV7-9

cdr3_aa: ASGLRGTRMYNEQF
clone_size: -
v_call: TRBV12-5

cdr3_aa: ASSGQGLSRNTIY
clone_size: -
v_call: TRBV2

cdr3_aa: SVERVGNTIY
clone_size: -
v_call: TRBV29-1

cdr3_aa: ASSLLGPNTEAF
clone_size: -
v_call: TRBV7-3

cdr3_aa: ASRARTIVGKLF
clone_size: -
v_call: TRBV27

cdr3_aa: AISESGGGDTEAF
clone_size: -
v_call: TRBV10-3

cdr3_aa: ASSVLGGNTEAF
clone_size: -
v_call: TRBV9

cdr3_aa: ASSLSRNTEAF
clone_size: -
v_call: TRBV5-4

cdr3_aa: ASSSQGDTGELF
clone_size: -
v_call: TRBV5-1

cdr3_aa: ASSLMEGGPDEQY
clone_size: -
v_call: TRBV11-2

cdr3_aa: ASRLGLTGTFSYEQY
clone_size: -
v_call: TRBV23-1

cdr3_aa: ASSTRAGRTEAF
clone_size: -
v_call: TRBV6-6

cdr3_aa: ASSQPGMNTEAF
clone_size: -
v_call: TRBV14

cdr3_aa: ASSEGSGQEY
clone_size: -
v_call: TRBV2

cdr3_aa: ASSPPGASGVGEQF
clone_size: -
v_call: TRBV18

cdr3_aa: ASAGNRGGEDSYEQY
clone_size: once
v_call: TRBV27

cdr3_aa: ASGGVSTNEKLF
clone_size: -
v_call: TRBV7-9

cdr3_aa: ASSYSGEVGTEAF
clone_size: -
v_call: TRBV6-6

cdr3_aa: ASSLVLAGAYEQY
clone_size: few
v_call: TRBV7-2

cdr3_aa: ASSIGGTEGGTQY
clone_size: -
v_call: TRBV19

cdr3_aa: ASSLTPAGAYEQY
clone_size: -
v_call: TRBV7-2

cdr3_aa: ASSLQGISNSPLH
clone_size: -
v_call: TRBV5-1

cdr3_aa: SSSLFSPSDRSLWSYT
clone_size: -
v_call: TRBV7-9

cdr3_aa: ASSYSGTLAKNIQY
clone_size: -
v_call: TRBV6-6